The present T cell receptor beta chain was sequenced within a study of CD8 T cells in Susac syndrome. TEMRA cells were FACS-enriched and CD8+ and CD4+ T cells negatively isolated. It was with random hexamers that roughly 0.5 to 1 ug RNA was reverse transcribed. TCRdb reanalysed the immunoSEQ multiplex PCR reads using MiXCR and keeps one entry per CDR3 protein. The profile shows roughly 180,000 distinct CDR3 sequences, about 95% of them singletons. Sequenced sample: CD4+ T cells from PBMCs. The clonotype was recovered from a human donor in good health.

DNA for the CDR3: TGTGCCAGCAGCTTAATGTTAGGGGGCTCTGGAAACACCATATATTTT. It specifies CASSLMLGGSGNTIYF. The rearrangement joins TRBV7-9 to TRBJ1-3, with D possibly being TRBD1 (6 bases). The V and J ends lost 2 bases and 0 bases respectively, with 11 bases between them. CDR1 is SEHNR, CDR2 FQNEAQ, per germline (reference sequence). The CDR3 spans 16 residues.